Each of the 7 T cell receptor beta chains below was sequenced from the same sample in a study of shared clonotypes between healthy human individuals. The method was immunoSEQ multiplex PCR; TCRdb's version includes in-frame clones alone and lacks a portion of them. The sample includes under 1,100,000 clones, about 76% seen only once; the top ten take about 1.5%. The material sequenced was memory CD4+ T cells sorted from blood. The subset is: CD45RA-negative fraction. The receptors were sampled from a man aged 18 to 30 in good health.

This clone was seen a single time. V and J are TRBV5-6 and TRBJ2-2; D is ambiguous. V was pared by 4 bases and J by 4 bases, with 8 bases between. The CDR3 runs to 13 residues. Germline loops: CDR1 SGHDT, CDR2 YYEEEE. The CDR3 DNA reads as TGTGCCAGCAGCCTCAGGAGCACCGGGGAGCTGTTTTTT. This sequence encodes CASSLRSTGELFF.

The V gene is TRBV30, the J gene TRBJ2-5; 7 nucleotides match TRBD1. Germline V lookup: CDR1 GTSNPN, CDR2 SVGIG (reference sequence). After removal of 0 bases from V and 11 bases from J, the junction contained 12 bases not matched to a gene. This CDR3 has 14 residues. The CDR3 spells CAWSVGLQGREQYF. The CDR3 nucleotides read TGTGCCTGGAGTGTCGGCCTACAGGGGCGAGAGCAGTACTTC.

This chain uses TRBV7-8 with TRBJ2-2, with 14 bases lining up with TRBD2. Germline V gives CDR1 SGHVS, CDR2 FQNEAQ. Losses at the gene ends were 5 bases for V and 8 bases for J; bases not matched to a gene: 10. The CDR3 is 17 amino acids. CDR3 bases: TGTGCCAGCAGCCTCGGACTAGCGGGAGGCCCACAGGGGGAGCTGTTTTTT. Its protein is CASSLGLAGGPQGELFF. Filled out from reference TRBV7-8 and TRBJ2-2, the complete variable domain reads GAGVSQSPRYKVAKRGQDVALRCDPISGHVSLFWYQQALGQGPEFLTYFQNEAQLDKSGLPSDRFFAERPEGSVSTLKIQRTQQEDSAVYLCASSLGLAGGPQGELFFGEGSRLTVL.

The genes are TRBV11-2 and TRBJ2-3, with 14 bases fitting TRBD2. This CDR3 is built from 18 residues. The V and J ends lost 4 bases and 1 base, in that order; junction bases with no gene match: 7. Germline CDR1 SGHAT, CDR2 FQNNGV. CDR3 coding DNA: TGTGCCAGCAGCTATCCGGGACTAGCGGGGGTCGGCACAGATACGCAGTATTTT. This codes for CASSYPGLAGVGTDTQYF.

CDR3 in DNA: TGCGCCAGCAGCTTTAAGGAGGAGCAGTACTTC. Translated, it gives CASSFKEEQYF. The genes are TRBV5-1 and TRBJ2-7; D is unresolved. The V end lost 2 bases, the J end lost 7 bases, and 7 bases lay between the germline ends. The germline V gene has CDR1 SGHRS and CDR2 YFSETQ. The CDR3 consists of 11 residues.

The rearrangement joins TRBV6-6 to TRBJ2-2; D not resolved. CDR1 is MNHNY, CDR2 SVGAGI, per germline (reference sequence). V lost 6 bases to trimming and J lost 3 bases, with 8 bases between them. The CDR3 covers 13 residues. CDR3 sequence: CASSRWDTGELFF. The CDR3 DNA reads TGTGCCAGCAGCCGCTGGGACACCGGGGAGCTGTTTTTT.

V and J are TRBV6-6 and TRBJ1-2; TRBD1 might be the D (6 bases). Trimming removed 7 bases from V and 1 base from J, with 10 bases in between. The CDR3 consists of 13 residues. Per the germline V gene, CDR1 is MNHNY and CDR2 is SVGAGI (reference sequence). The CDR3 reads CASNPDSNYGYTF. The CDR3 nucleotides are TGTGCCAGCAATCCGGACAGTAACTATGGCTACACCTTC.